This entry features one T cell receptor beta chain sequence. Its antigen is not known. The CDR3 spans 12 residues. Trimming cost V 0 bases and J 3 bases, with 6 bases left between them. Germline V CDR1 and CDR2: SQVTM, ANQGSEA. The sample comes from a study of T cell responses to AZD1222 COVID-19 vaccine. Study background: Whether given at about 4 or about 12 weeks, second doses were pooled. Study-level findings and limits: Mostly white British, mostly female donors; authors suggested clonal diversity may be underestimated. Reportedly, nearly half of unique spike TCRs recognized epitopes outside B.1.351/B.1.1.7 mutations. The span of vaccine-associated CD4 TCRs extended across spike, with dominance at 160-218 and 743-854.

The protocol was immunoSEQ multiplex PCR, while the TCRdb copy is restricted to in-frame clones and leaves out a portion. The sample has 110,000 to 150,000 clones, about 90% seen once. The V and J genes are TRBV29-1 and TRBJ2-7; no reliable D call. The receptor comes from an adult in good health. The sample in question was peripheral blood, obtained on day 0 of AZD1222 vaccination. CDR3 sequence (DNA): TGCAGCGTTGAAGAAGGGCTCTACGAGCAGTACTTC. Protein sequence: CSVEEGLYEQYF.